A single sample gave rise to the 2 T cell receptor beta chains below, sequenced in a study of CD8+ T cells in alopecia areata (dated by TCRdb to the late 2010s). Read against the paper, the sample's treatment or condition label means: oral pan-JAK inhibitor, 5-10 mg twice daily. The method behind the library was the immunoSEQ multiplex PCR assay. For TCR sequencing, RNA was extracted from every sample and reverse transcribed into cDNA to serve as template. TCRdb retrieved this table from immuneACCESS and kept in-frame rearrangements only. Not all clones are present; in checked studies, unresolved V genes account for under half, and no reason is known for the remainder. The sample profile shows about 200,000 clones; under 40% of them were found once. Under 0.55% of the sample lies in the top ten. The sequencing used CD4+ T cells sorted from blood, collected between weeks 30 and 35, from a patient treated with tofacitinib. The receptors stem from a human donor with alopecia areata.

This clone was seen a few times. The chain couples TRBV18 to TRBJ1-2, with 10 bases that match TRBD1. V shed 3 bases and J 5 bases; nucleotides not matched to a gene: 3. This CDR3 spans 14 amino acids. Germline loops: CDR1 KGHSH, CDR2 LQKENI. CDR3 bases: TGTGCCAGCTCACCCCTGGACAGGGGGTATGGCTACACCTTC. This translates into CASSPLDRGYGYTF. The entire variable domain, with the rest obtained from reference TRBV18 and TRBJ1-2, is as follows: NAGVMQNPRHLVRRRGQEARLRCSPMKGHSHVYWYRQLPEEGLKFMVYLQKENIIDESGMPKERFSAEFPKEGPSILRIQQVVRGDSAAYFCASSPLDRGYGYTFGSGTRLTVV.

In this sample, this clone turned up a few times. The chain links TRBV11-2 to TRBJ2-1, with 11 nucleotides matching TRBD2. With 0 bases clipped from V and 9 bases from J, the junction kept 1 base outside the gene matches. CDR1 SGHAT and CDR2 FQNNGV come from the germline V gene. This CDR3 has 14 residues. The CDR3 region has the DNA TGTGCCAGCAGCTTAGAGGGACTAGCGGTTGAGCAGTTCTTC. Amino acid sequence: CASSLEGLAVEQFF.